The clone carrying this T cell receptor (beta chain) was detected many times. Antigen unknown. Germline V CDR1 and CDR2: SGHDT, YYEEEE. The length of the CDR3 is 11 residues. V was shortened by 2 bases and J by 5 bases, with 3 bases between the two germline ends. The data stem from a study of T cells in Graves' hyperthyroidism and ophthalmopathy. TCR beta CDR3 regions were amplified from RNA transcripts. A set of HTBI primers served as the primers for a first-round RT-PCR of the TCR CDR3. TCRdb used MiXCR to reprocess the multiplex PCR reads, holding one entry per CDR3 protein. The sample contains a few hundred thousand distinct CDR3 sequences, around 13% of which appear only once. Inclusion characteristics of ophthalmopathy patients comprised a Clinical Activity Score of at least 3, a NOSPECS grade of at least 4, and duration under 3 months. Findings of the study overall: Among clonotypes expanded in thyroid above 0.001, most were also found in blood. Model predictions of ophthalmopathy came a median around 6.5 months before onset.

Sequencing was performed on blood. This TCR came from a woman in her thirties with Graves' ophthalmopathy. The chain recombines TRBV5-6 with TRBJ2-3; D gene uncertain. CDR3 nucleotide sequence: TGTGCCAGCAGCTTTGAAGATACGCAGTATTTT. Protein product: CASSFEDTQYF.